This T cell receptor (beta chain) was sequenced for a study of blood T cell repertoires in COVID-19. Study as a whole: In each case, the material was cDNA or gDNA derived from T cells, B-cell-depleted T cells, or PBMCs.

The CDR3 runs to 12 residues. Per germline, CDR1 SGHNT and CDR2 YENEEA. The ends were cut back, 3 bases at V and 7 bases at J, with 4 bases in the middle. Per the original data handling: Amplification with reference gene primers provided the estimates of nucleated cell counts. Produced via immunoSEQ multiplex PCR; TCRdb's table is partial and in-frame only. That table is the source of V, J and clone size, and D and trimming were worked out from the DNA. The sample has around 470,000 clones, 90% seen once. This clonotype originated in a man in his late teens or twenties who had recovered from COVID-19. The V and J genes are TRBV11-3 and TRBJ1-6; D not resolved. Sequencing was performed on PBMCs or T cells enriched from blood (not recorded which). CDR3 protein: CASSFMNSPLHF. CDR3 sequence (DNA): TGTGCCAGCAGCTTTATGAATTCACCCCTCCACTTT.